The rows below give T cell receptor beta chains drawn from one sample of a study of T cell responses to AZD1222 COVID-19 vaccine. Clones were sequenced by immunoSEQ multiplex PCR, and TCRdb holds only the in-frame ones, with some missing. The repertoire holds about 70,000 clones, with roughly 84% as singletons. Sequencing was performed on peripheral blood, taken on day 0 of AZD1222 vaccination. These receptors all come from an adult in good health. The CDR3 runs from the conserved cysteine through the conserved F or W. Fields, in order: J gene, D gene, clone size, V gene, CDR3 protein. A D gene is named only where the DNA matches it firmly. The size of a clone is reported for some rows only, either as once, few or many, or as a class for expanded clones.

j_call: TRBJ2-7
d_call: TRBD1
clone_size: once
v_call: TRBV7-2
cdr3_aa: CASSFTGGATYEQYF

j_call: TRBJ1-1
d_call: .
clone_size: few
v_call: TRBV11-2
cdr3_aa: CASSLHGLMNTEAFF

j_call: TRBJ1-1
d_call: .
clone_size: .
v_call: TRBV5-1
cdr3_aa: CASSGTGVNTEAFF

j_call: TRBJ1-1
d_call: .
clone_size: .
v_call: TRBV2
cdr3_aa: CASKNRFNTEAFF

j_call: TRBJ1-1
d_call: .
clone_size: once
v_call: TRBV28
cdr3_aa: CASSLPPTVPYTEAFF

j_call: TRBJ1-4
d_call: TRBD1
clone_size: .
v_call: TRBV10-1
cdr3_aa: CASRPQGAQGNEKLFF

j_call: TRBJ1-4
d_call: .
clone_size: few
v_call: TRBV28
cdr3_aa: CASSLLRGRLLF

j_call: TRBJ1-4
d_call: TRBD1
clone_size: .
v_call: TRBV3-1/TRBV3-2
cdr3_aa: CASSPGTGSEKLFF

j_call: TRBJ1-5
d_call: .
clone_size: .
v_call: TRBV6-1
cdr3_aa: CASSEARGHSNQPQHF

j_call: TRBJ2-5
d_call: TRBD2
clone_size: .
v_call: TRBV7-9
cdr3_aa: CASSLAGGLAGRETQYF

j_call: TRBJ1-1
d_call: .
clone_size: .
v_call: TRBV7-3
cdr3_aa: CASSTGNTEAFF

j_call: TRBJ2-2
d_call: .
clone_size: .
v_call: TRBV7-8
cdr3_aa: CASSLGQGYTGELFF

j_call: TRBJ2-1
d_call: .
clone_size: .
v_call: TRBV6-2/TRBV6-3
cdr3_aa: CASSYSILAGEQFF

j_call: TRBJ2-5
d_call: .
clone_size: .
v_call: TRBV11-2
cdr3_aa: CASTQWEPEETQYF

j_call: TRBJ2-3
d_call: .
clone_size: .
v_call: TRBV2
cdr3_aa: CASSEATEGDTQYF

j_call: TRBJ2-5
d_call: .
clone_size: .
v_call: TRBV3-1/TRBV3-2
cdr3_aa: CASSPRAGQETQYF

j_call: TRBJ2-5
d_call: TRBD2
clone_size: once
v_call: TRBV18
cdr3_aa: CASSSGAQETQYF

j_call: TRBJ2-6
d_call: .
clone_size: .
v_call: TRBV7-3
cdr3_aa: CASSLRLSGANVLTF

j_call: TRBJ1-2
d_call: .
clone_size: .
v_call: TRBV27
cdr3_aa: CASSYLPRDRKYGYTF

j_call: TRBJ1-5
d_call: .
clone_size: .
v_call: TRBV4-1
cdr3_aa: CASSQAEGLTPQHF

j_call: TRBJ1-1
d_call: .
clone_size: once
v_call: TRBV11-2
cdr3_aa: CASSPRGGTEAFF

j_call: TRBJ2-7
d_call: .
clone_size: .
v_call: TRBV7-4
cdr3_aa: CASSLGVGSLYEQYF